This T cell receptor (beta chain) was sequenced for a study of T cells after yellow fever vaccination. Study at large: Preparation used SMART-Seq v4 Ultra Low Input for the low-cell-number fractions.

The CDR3 contains 13 residues. Germline V gives CDR1 SGHTA, CDR2 FQGNSA. Trimming stripped 5 bases from V and 0 bases from J, with 5 bases between. A process of 5'RACE template switching, which added a universal primer site and UMIs, was used to make TCR cDNA. TCRdb fed the 5' RACE reads into MiXCR, producing one record per CDR3 protein. The repertoire includes approximately 150,000 distinct CDR3 sequences, around 7.7% of them detected once, and roughly 0.73% sits in the top ten. The sample was CD4+ T cells sorted from PBMCs, taken 5 days after the yellow fever booster vaccination. This TCR came from a young man who received the YFV17D yellow fever vaccine. The chain links TRBV7-2 to TRBJ1-5; D gene ambiguous. In nucleotides, the CDR3 is TGTGCCAGCAGCGCCAATAGCAATCAGCCCCAGCATTTT. It specifies CASSANSNQPQHF.